This T cell receptor beta chain was observed in a study of cytomegalovirus exposure and HLA in healthy donors. The overall study: Falling in the Caucasian-associated ancestry cluster were 81% of approximately 400 genotyped donors.

Study-wide results and limits: At a 0.05 false discovery rate, a later analysis found 16,951 TCR beta sequences to be associated with HLA alleles. Some V segments could not be told apart, so they were left out, TRBV6-2 and TRBV6-3 among them.

This clone occurred a few times. The antigen is not known. PCR used 60 Vbeta primers and 13 Jbeta primers. Data came from immunoSEQ multiplex PCR; TCRdb stores just in-frame clones and leaves some out. Counted here are some 160,000 clones, around three quarters occurring once; the ten biggest clones make up approximately 3.1%. J was trimmed by 5 bases and V by 2 bases; bases with no gene match: 10. Looked up from germline, CDR1 is MDHEN and CDR2 is SYDVKM. This CDR3 comprises 18 residues. Specimen: PBMCs. The chain recombines TRBV28 with TRBJ1-5; 12 bases match TRBD1. This TCR was recovered from a woman in her thirties or forties in good health and CMV-seronegative. The CDR3 DNA reads TGTGCCAGCAGTTTAAGCGGGACAGGGGGCCTAGGGGATCAGCCCCAGCATTTT. Translation: CASSLSGTGGLGDQPQHF.